In its sample, the clone carrying this TCR beta chain was seen many times. Peripheral blood was collected from the related graft donor on the marrow donation day. The CDR3 loop spans 16 amino acids. Trimming cost V 5 bases and J 6 bases; bases outside gene matches: 15. Germline V lookup: CDR1 SNHLY, CDR2 FYNNEI. Generated by immunoSEQ multiplex PCR, the TCRdb table keeps only in-frame clones and is missing some. Captured here are 20,000 to 25,000 clones, none seen once; the top ten comprise around 7%. The data stem from a study of T cells after posttransplantation cyclophosphamide. The sample taken for sequencing was PBMCs. This rearrangement joins TRBV2 to TRBJ1-2, with 7 bases identical to TRBD1. This clonotype originated in a woman aged 60-75 years in good health, CMV-negative, and a related stem cell transplant donor. The DNA of the CDR3 is TGTGCCAGCAGTAGGGACAGCCCTGGGATGGGTAATGGCTACACCTTC. Translation: CASSRDSPGMGNGYTF.